The next 10 T cell receptor beta chains were all read from a single sample in a study of T cells in Graves' hyperthyroidism and ophthalmopathy. TCR beta CDR3 region amplification was performed from RNA transcripts. TCR CDR3 underwent first-round RT-PCR with the HTBI primer set. Each CDR3 protein gets one entry after TCRdb re-called the multiplex PCR reads with MiXCR. The sample yields 380,000 or so distinct CDR3 sequences, about a fifth seen once. Sequenced material: blood. These receptors came from a woman younger than 35 with Graves' hyperthyroidism.

This clonotype was observed at least ten times. The chain links TRBV28 to TRBJ1-1; D perhaps matches TRBD1 (5 bases). The CDR3 spans 12 residues. Germline CDR1 and CDR2: MDHEN and SYDVKM. Trimming left V 9 bases short and J 5 bases short, with 13 bases between. The CDR3: CASGGGGTEAFF. The CDR3 DNA sequence: TGTGCCAGTGGAGGCGGGGGGACTGAAGCTTTCTTT.

The rearrangement uses TRBV7-4 and TRBJ2-7; no reliable D call. Trimming left V 3 bases short and J 0 bases short, with 15 bases between. The length of the CDR3 is 16 residues. Germline CDR1 is SGHVT and CDR2 is SQSDAQ. CDR3 sequence (DNA): TGTGCCAGCAGCTTTTCAGGCCGGACCGACTCCTACGAGCAGTACTTC. Protein sequence: CASSFSGRTDSYEQYF.

About this clonotype itself: A single base separates this from a much larger clone, so it may be a read error. V and J are TRBV9 and TRBJ2-5; D is perhaps TRBD1 or TRBD2 (5 bases each). Trimming took off 3 bases at V and 1 base at J, with 16 bases between the two ends. The CDR3 contains 16 residues. Germline CDR1 is SGDLS and CDR2 is YYNGEE. CDR3 nucleotide sequence: TGTGCCAGCAGCGCTTCTAGCTGGGGCTCCCAAGAGACCCAGTACTTC. This translates into CASSASSWGSQETQYF.

This clonotype was observed many times. The rearrangement joins TRBV20-1 to TRBJ2-5; tentatively, D is TRBD1 or TRBD2 (6 bases each). The CDR3 loop spans 11 amino acids. Germline CDR1 and CDR2: DFQATT and SNEGSKA (reference sequence). CDR3 sequence: CGGQFQETQYF. CDR3 in DNA: TGCGGGGGGCAGTTCCAAGAGACCCAGTACTTC.

There are many counts of this clonotype. The chain employs TRBV6-1 and TRBJ2-7; 8 bases fit TRBD2. The CDR3 covers 16 residues. Germline CDR1 MNHNS, CDR2 SASEGT. The ends lost 6 bases at V and 1 base at J; junction bases unmatched: 11. CDR3 sequence reads: CASRRGATSVSYEQYF. CDR3 DNA: TGTGCCAGCAGGCGGGGCGCGACTAGCGTTTCCTACGAGCAGTACTTC.

This clonotype was observed a few times. The rearrangement joins TRBV18 to TRBJ2-3, with unresolved D. The V gene lost 3 bases and the J gene lost 6 bases, with 10 bases spanning the gap. Germline assignment: CDR1 KGHSH and CDR2 LQKENI. This CDR3 comprises 13 residues. CDR3 nucleotide sequence: TGTGCCAGCTCACCCTCGACGGTGGATACGCAGTATTTT. Protein product: CASSPSTVDTQYF. The variable domain in full, completed from reference TRBV18 and TRBJ2-3, reads NAGVMQNPRHLVRRRGQEARLRCSPMKGHSHVYWYRQLPEEGLKFMVYLQKENIIDESGMPKERFSAEFPKEGPSILRIQQVVRGDSAAYFCASSPSTVDTQYFGPGTRLTVL.

This clonotype was seen many times. This rearrangement joins TRBV28 to TRBJ1-5; 9 bases agree with TRBD1. The V gene end was trimmed by 8 bases and the J gene end by 3 bases; junction bases not matched to a gene: 8. This CDR3 has 15 residues. Germline V gene lookup returns CDR1 MDHEN and CDR2 SYDVKM. Here the CDR3 DNA reads TGTGCCAGCGTCACAGGGGGCGCGGTCAATCAGCCCCAGCATTTT. Translation: CASVTGGAVNQPQHF.

The chain joins TRBV12-3 or TRBV12-4 to TRBJ2-5; 9 positions agree with TRBD2. The CDR3 consists of 13 residues. V shed 7 bases, J shed 5 bases, and the junction held 5 bases outside the gene matches. The CDR3 region has the DNA TGTGCCAGCAACCGTAGCGGGGGCGAGACCCAGTACTTC. Residues: CASNRSGGETQYF.

This clonotype was counted ten times or more. The chain employs TRBV6-2 or TRBV6-3 and TRBJ1-2; the D is unclear. The CDR3 spans 14 residues. Germline CDR1 is MNHEY and CDR2 is SVGEGT. Trimming stripped 2 bases from V and 0 bases from J, with 7 bases between. In nucleotides, the CDR3 is TGTGCCAGCAGTTACGGCGCAGCTAACTATGGCTACACCTTC. This encodes CASSYGAANYGYTF.

This clonotype showed up many times. The V and J genes are TRBV6-1 and TRBJ1-3; 7 nucleotides line up with TRBD1. The CDR3 totals 14 residues. With 6 bases clipped from V and 5 bases from J, the junction kept 7 bases outside the gene matches. The germline CDR1 and CDR2 sequences are MNHNS and SASEGT. The CDR3 spells CASSPGQRRNTIYF. The CDR3 nucleotides read TGTGCCAGCAGCCCGGGACAGAGGAGAAACACCATATATTTT.